Listed below are T cell receptor beta chains from one sample, sequenced in a study of T cells after yellow fever vaccination. From the 5' RACE reads, TCRdb called clonotypes with MiXCR, one entry per CDR3 protein. The table has fewer than 90,000 distinct CDR3 sequences, more than 5.5% seen once. The sample here was CD8+ T cells sorted from PBMCs, taken about 5 days after the first yellow fever vaccination. These receptors all come from a man aged 18 to 35 who received the YFV17D yellow fever vaccine. The CDR3 runs from the conserved cysteine through the conserved F or W. The D gene is left open where the match is weak. Expanded clones are given a class, and other clones once, few, many or no size at all.

J	size	D	length	V	DNA	CDR3
TRBJ2-7	few	TRBD2	14	TRBV7-8	TGTGCCAGCAGCCCAGGGACTAGCGTGCACGAGCAGTACTTC	CASSPGTSVHEQYF
TRBJ2-5	.	.	15	TRBV11-2	TGTGCCAGCAGCCTCCCGGACAGCCACCAAGAGACCCAGTACTTC	CASSLPDSHQETQYF
TRBJ1-2	many	.	13	TRBV28	TGTGCCAGCAGTTACGCCTGGAAGGACGGCTACACCTTC	CASSYAWKDGYTF
TRBJ1-3	.	.	16	TRBV12-5	TGTGCTAGTGGTTTGGAGGGGCCTTTAGGTGGAAACACCATATATTTT	CASGLEGPLGGNTIYF
TRBJ2-3	.	TRBD1	15	TRBV6-4	TGTGCCAGCAGCCAGGACAGGGGCTCCACAGATACGCAGTATTTT	CASSQDRGSTDTQYF
TRBJ2-7	.	TRBD1	14	TRBV27	TGTGCCAGCAGTTTAAACGACAGGGGTTGGGAGCAGTACTTC	CASSLNDRGWEQYF
TRBJ2-5	.	.	15	TRBV27	TGTGCCAGCAGTCCCGGACCTCCGTACCAAGAGACCCAGTACTTC	CASSPGPPYQETQYF
TRBJ1-1	.	.	15	TRBV5-1	TGCGCCAGCAGCTTGGCCGAGTATGCCCCGCCTGAAGCTTTCTTT	CASSLAEYAPPEAFF
TRBJ2-1	few	TRBD2	17	TRBV7-2	TGTGCCAGCAGCTTACCTAGCGGCCACTTCTCCTACAATGAGCAGTTCTTC	CASSLPSGHFSYNEQFF
TRBJ1-5	.	.	14	TRBV14	TGTGCCATTGGGAGGACTAATAGCAATCAGCCCCAGCATTTT	CAIGRTNSNQPQHF
TRBJ2-7	.	.	16	TRBV14	TGTGCCAGCAGCCACACCAGGACAAAAAGCCGCTACGAGCAGTACTTC	CASSHTRTKSRYEQYF
TRBJ1-2	.	TRBD1	16	TRBV5-7	TGTGCCAGCACCAACCCGGGGAGGGGGCCCAACTATGGCTACACCTTC	CASTNPGRGPNYGYTF
TRBJ1-1	.	.	13	TRBV6-5	TGTGCCAGCAGTTACCGGGTTAACACTGAAGCTTTCTTT	CASSYRVNTEAFF
TRBJ2-4	few	.	12	TRBV12-3/TRBV12-4	TGTGCCAGCAGTTTAGGACAAAACATTCAGTACTTC	CASSLGQNIQYF
TRBJ1-6	many	TRBD1	14	TRBV6-5	TGTGCCAGCAGTTACGCACAGGGGGTCTCACCCCTCCACTTT	CASSYAQGVSPLHF
TRBJ1-2	.	TRBD1	16	TRBV12-3/TRBV12-4	TGTGCCAGCCTCGTCTGGCAGGGGGCATCTGGCTATGGCTACACCTTC	CASLVWQGASGYGYTF
TRBJ2-7	.	.	12	TRBV7-9	TGTGCCAGCAGCTTATCCCACTACGAGCAGTACTTC	CASSLSHYEQYF
TRBJ2-1	few	TRBD2	17	TRBV10-3	TGTGCCATCAGTGCGGGGACTAGCGGGGCGACCTACAATGAGCAGTTCTTC	CAISAGTSGATYNEQFF
TRBJ2-1	.	.	14	TRBV4-1	TGCGCCAGCAGCCAAGTACAGGAGGGTTATGAGCAGTTCTTC	CASSQVQEGYEQFF
TRBJ2-1	few	.	13	TRBV10-3	TGTGCCATCGGGGAACGGCAGGGGAATGAGCAGTTCTTC	CAIGERQGNEQFF
TRBJ2-5	few	.	15	TRBV5-1	TGCGCCAGCAGCTCTCGGACGGGGTACCAAGAGACCCAGTACTTC	CASSSRTGYQETQYF
TRBJ2-5	few	TRBD2	16	TRBV6-2/TRBV6-3	TGTGCCAGCAGTTACCATTCGACTAGCGGGGGGGAGACCCAGTACTTC	CASSYHSTSGGETQYF
TRBJ2-7	.	TRBD1	15	TRBV11-2	TGTGCCAGCAGCCAGGGGACAGGGAGCTCCTACGAGCAGTACTTC	CASSQGTGSSYEQYF
TRBJ2-2	many	.	15	TRBV5-1	TGCGCCAGCAGCTTGCCTAGCAGGGGCACCGGGGAGCTGTTTTTT	CASSLPSRGTGELFF